Listed below are T cell receptor beta chains from one sample, sequenced in a study of glioma-infiltrating T cells. TCRdb analysed the multiplex PCR reads with MiXCR anew, one entry per CDR3 protein. The sample shows about 140,000 distinct CDR3 sequences, 39% of them seen only once. Sequenced sample: glioma tissue, nonneoplastic brain tissue, or PBMCs (not recorded which). The receptors were sampled from a human donor with low-grade glioma or glioblastoma, undergoing nonglioma brain surgery, or in good health (not recorded which). Each CDR3 is given with its conserved first and last residue. D genes are given only for firm matches. A clone size is listed for some rows: how often the clone was seen (once, few, many), or a class if it is expanded.

few	TRBV3-1	TRBJ1-5	TRBD1	CASSPGQANQPQHF	TGTGCCAGCAGCCCTGGACAGGCTAATCAGCCCCAGCATTTT
few	TRBV6-2/TRBV6-3	TRBJ2-3	TRBD1	CASRLTGTGDTDTQYF	TGTGCCAGCAGACTGACCGGGACAGGGGACACAGATACGCAGTATTTT
NA	TRBV6-1	TRBJ2-7	NA	CASSRVGPSYDQYF	TGTGCCAGCAGTCGGGTGGGGCCGTCCTACGATCAGTACTTC
NA	TRBV10-1	TRBJ1-6	NA	CASSEVVRGSPLHF	TGCGCCAGCAGTGAAGTGGTTAGGGGTTCACCCCTCCACTTT
many	TRBV6-1	TRBJ1-1	NA	CASSRGAEAFF	TGTGCCAGCAGCCGAGGGGCTGAAGCTTTCTTT
few	TRBV6-1	TRBJ2-1	TRBD2	CASSSGGGYNEQFF	TGTGCCAGCAGTTCTGGCGGGGGTTACAATGAGCAGTTCTTC
NA	TRBV2	TRBJ2-3	NA	CASKTSYKDTQYF	TGTGCCAGCAAAACGTCTTACAAAGATACGCAGTATTTT
NA	TRBV6-2/TRBV6-3	TRBJ1-2	TRBD1	CASSYLTGGFGYTF	TGTGCCAGCAGTTACTTGACAGGGGGCTTTGGCTACACCTTC
NA	TRBV19	TRBJ1-1	NA	CASSIVENTEAFF	TGTGCCAGTAGTATTGTCGAGAACACTGAAGCTTTCTTT
NA	TRBV7-2	TRBJ2-7	NA	CASSLRDTVLSYEQYF	TGTGCCAGCAGCCTAAGGGACACAGTCCTCTCCTACGAGCAGTACTTC
NA	TRBV28	TRBJ2-3	NA	CASSFGVTQYF	TGTGCCAGCAGTTTCGGCGTTACGCAGTATTTT
few	TRBV4-1	TRBJ2-5	TRBD1	CASSQDRQGDTQYF	TGCGCCAGCAGCCAAGACCGACAGGGAGATACCCAGTACTTC
few	TRBV27	TRBJ2-3	NA	CASRFRGEAADTQYF	TGTGCCAGCAGATTTAGAGGGGAGGCCGCAGATACGCAGTATTTT
many	TRBV6-1	TRBJ1-1	NA	CASTDRFTEAFF	TGTGCCAGCACTGACAGATTCACTGAAGCTTTCTTT
few	TRBV6-1	TRBJ1-6	NA	CASSYQGQLGSPLHF	TGTGCCAGCAGCTACCAAGGGCAATTGGGTTCACCCCTCCACTTT
few	TRBV29-1	TRBJ1-1	NA	CSVVQHEAFF	TGCAGCGTTGTGCAGCATGAAGCTTTCTTT
NA	TRBV10-3	TRBJ2-3	TRBD1	CATRGKDTQYF	TGTGCCACCAGGGGGAAAGATACGCAGTATTTT
NA	TRBV20-1	TRBJ1-1	NA	CSASLTPNTEAFF	TGCAGTGCTAGTTTAACACCGAACACTGAAGCTTTCTTT
many	TRBV27	TRBJ1-1	NA	CASSLTSFQGGNTEAFF	TGTGCCAGCAGTTTAACCTCGTTTCAGGGAGGGAACACTGAAGCTTTCTTT
NA	TRBV6-1	TRBJ2-1	NA	CATRESKEQFF	TGTGCCACCCGGGAGTCCAAAGAGCAGTTCTTC
NA	TRBV27	TRBJ2-1	TRBD1	CASSPGTGGVEQFF	TGTGCCAGCAGCCCCGGGACAGGGGGCGTCGAGCAGTTCTTC
few	TRBV6-2/TRBV6-3	TRBJ2-3	NA	CASSYSPGTGTDTQYF	TGTGCCAGCAGTTATAGTCCAGGAACAGGCACAGATACGCAGTATTTT
few	TRBV6-2/TRBV6-3	TRBJ1-2	NA	CASSWGTPNYGYTF	TGTGCCAGCAGTTGGGGGACACCAAACTATGGCTACACCTTC
NA	TRBV2	TRBJ1-1	NA	CASTGGTEDFF	TGTGCCAGCACTGGGGGAACTGAAGATTTCTTT
few	TRBV11-2	TRBJ2-4	NA	CASSSRLAKNIQYF	TGTGCCAGCAGTTCTAGACTAGCCAAAAACATTCAGTACTTC
NA	TRBV15	TRBJ1-5	NA	CATSTSSINQPQHF	TGTGCCACCAGCACCTCTTCGATAAATCAGCCCCAGCATTTT
NA	TRBV4-1	TRBJ1-5	NA	CASSQGEGLEPQHF	TGCGCCAGCAGCCAAGGAGAAGGCCTTGAGCCCCAGCATTTT
NA	TRBV20-1	TRBJ2-3	TRBD2	CSARSSGGTDTQYF	TGCAGTGCTAGGTCAAGCGGGGGTACAGATACGCAGTATTTT
many	TRBV4-3	TRBJ1-1	NA	CASSQEVGTEAFF	TGCGCCAGCAGCCAAGAAGTAGGGACTGAAGCTTTCTTT
NA	TRBV25-1	TRBJ2-1	NA	CASSEFPLTSSGSYSEQFF	TGTGCCAGCAGTGAATTTCCGTTAACTAGCTCGGGCTCCTACAGTGAGCAGTTCTTC
NA	TRBV25-1	TRBJ2-7	NA	CASSEFPGYEQYF	TGTGCCAGCAGTGAATTCCCAGGCTACGAGCAGTACTTC
NA	TRBV15	TRBJ2-7	NA	CATSRDRDKGKEQYF	TGTGCCACCAGCAGAGACCGGGACAAGGGAAAAGAGCAGTACTTC
few	TRBV6-5	TRBJ2-7	NA	CASSYSNSAYEQYF	TGTGCCAGCAGTTACTCGAATTCAGCCTACGAGCAGTACTTC
NA	TRBV14	TRBJ1-1	NA	CASSQERGILKAFF	TGTGCCAGCAGCCAAGAACGAGGAATTCTTAAAGCTTTCTTT
NA	TRBV12-3/TRBV12-4	TRBJ2-1	NA	CASSKTNEQFF	TGTGCCAGCAGCAAAACCAATGAGCAGTTCTTC
few	TRBV7-2	TRBJ2-3	NA	CASSLVISGPSTDTQYF	TGTGCCAGCAGCTTAGTAATTTCGGGGCCAAGCACAGATACGCAGTATTTT
NA	TRBV25-1	TRBJ2-2	NA	CASSPRSYTGELFF	TGTGCCAGCAGTCCCCGATCATACACCGGGGAGCTGTTTTTT
few	TRBV7-2	TRBJ2-5	NA	CASSLVGESVTQYF	TGTGCCAGCAGCTTAGTTGGGGAGAGCGTGACCCAGTACTTC
NA	TRBV6-1	TRBJ2-7	TRBD2	CAITNSGKAYEQYF	TGTGCCATCACCAATAGCGGGAAGGCGTACGAGCAGTACTTC
few	TRBV6-6	TRBJ2-1	TRBD2	CASSYRLAGASNEQFF	TGTGCCAGCAGTTACAGACTAGCGGGAGCAAGCAATGAGCAGTTCTTC
NA	TRBV10-3	TRBJ2-7	NA	CAISEREVLGEQYF	TGTGCCATCAGTGAGCGAGAGGTTCTTGGGGAGCAGTACTTC
NA	TRBV6-8	TRBJ2-7	NA	CASIYSASPYDEQYF	TGTGCCAGCATTTATTCCGCGTCTCCCTACGACGAGCAGTACTTC
NA	TRBV24-1	TRBJ2-5	NA	CVHLAGEETQYF	TGTGTCCATCTGGCAGGCGAAGAGACCCAGTACTTC
NA	TRBV18	TRBJ1-1	NA	CASSPTGLGDTEAFF	TGTGCCAGCTCGCCAACCGGGCTAGGGGACACTGAAGCTTTCTTT
NA	TRBV11-2	TRBJ1-1	NA	CASSLVQGTEAFF	TGTGCCAGCAGCTTAGTCCAAGGGACTGAAGCTTTCTTT
NA	TRBV29-1	TRBJ2-3	TRBD1	CSVEDPPGTGGTDTQYF	TGCAGCGTTGAAGATCCCCCCGGGACAGGGGGAACAGATACGCAGTATTTT
NA	TRBV15	TRBJ1-1	NA	CATSTPAGLATEAFF	TGTGCCACCAGCACCCCGGCAGGGTTAGCCACTGAAGCTTTCTTT
few	TRBV6-2/TRBV6-3	TRBJ1-1	NA	CASSYAPRLTVNTEAFF	TGTGCCAGCAGTTACGCACCCAGACTGACAGTTAACACTGAAGCTTTCTTT
NA	TRBV5-4	TRBJ2-1	TRBD2	CARSLAAGGYNEQFF	TGTGCCCGCAGCTTGGCGGCGGGGGGATACAATGAGCAGTTCTTC
few	TRBV6-9	TRBJ1-3	NA	CASSYMNTIYF	TGTGCCAGCAGTTACATGAACACCATATATTTT